A selection of T cell receptor beta chains follows, all from one sample in a study of cytomegalovirus exposure and HLA in healthy donors. Assay: immunoSEQ multiplex PCR; the TCRdb copy retains only in-frame clones and omits some. The data show about 120,000 clones, 75% to 90% seen once. The sequencing input was PBMCs. The receptors come from a woman younger than 35 in good health and CMV-seronegative. The CDR3 runs from the conserved cysteine through the conserved F or W. D genes are given only for firm matches. Rows may omit the clone size; those that give it use once, few, many or a size class.

clone_size,d_call,v_call,j_call,cdr3_nt,cdr3_aa
NA,NA,TRBV25-1,TRBJ2-2,TGTGCCAGCATATCTCTTGTCGGGGAGCTGTTTTTT,CASISLVGELFF
NA,TRBD2,TRBV7-2,TRBJ2-7,TGTGCCAGCAGCGATCGCGGGACTAGCGGGACCTACGAGCAGTACTTC,CASSDRGTSGTYEQYF
NA,TRBD1,TRBV14,TRBJ1-1,TGTGCCAGCAGCCAATTCCTTGGACAGGGGAAGGCTGAAGCTTTCTTT,CASSQFLGQGKAEAFF
NA,NA,TRBV18,TRBJ2-3,TGTGCCAGCTCACCACGAGGAGATACGCAGTATTTT,CASSPRGDTQYF
NA,NA,TRBV5-4,TRBJ2-5,TGTGCCAGCAGCTTGGCCGGGAGCAGAGAGACCCAGTACTTC,CASSLAGSRETQYF
NA,NA,TRBV11-2,TRBJ2-3,TGTGCCAGCAGCTTAGAACCCAGGCCCCCAGATACGCAGTATTTT,CASSLEPRPPDTQYF
NA,TRBD2,TRBV5-1,TRBJ2-5,TGCGCCAGTCTTTTCGGCAGCGGGAGCGGAGAGACCCAGTACTTC,CASLFGSGSGETQYF
NA,NA,TRBV5-4,TRBJ1-2,TGTGCCAGCAGCTCCCTCCCCGGTACGGCTAACTATGGCTACACCTTC,CASSSLPGTANYGYTF
NA,TRBD2,TRBV4-1,TRBJ2-1,TGCGCCAGCAGCCAAGTGGTCCTAGCGGGAGCTCATGAGCAGTTCTTC,CASSQVVLAGAHEQFF
NA,NA,TRBV27,TRBJ2-7,TGTGCCAGCAGACCACTAGACTCCTACGAGCAGTACTTC,CASRPLDSYEQYF
NA,NA,TRBV12-5,TRBJ2-7,TGTGCTAGTGGTTTGGTCATGTTGAGTAGTAATATCGACGAGCAGTACTTC,CASGLVMLSSNIDEQYF
NA,NA,TRBV25-1,TRBJ1-2,TGTGCCAGCAGTGAAGCAGGCACCCGAAACTATGGCTACACCTTC,CASSEAGTRNYGYTF
once,TRBD1,TRBV6-1,TRBJ2-7,TGTGCCAGCAGTTCCGGGACAGCCTCCTACGAGCAGTACTTC,CASSSGTASYEQYF
NA,TRBD1,TRBV28,TRBJ2-2,TGTGCCAGCAGGGGACAGGGGACCGGGGAGCTGTTTTTT,CASRGQGTGELFF
NA,TRBD2,TRBV2,TRBJ2-1,TGTGCCAGTGGTGGGTTAGCGGGAGGTGAGCAGTTCTTC,CASGGLAGGEQFF
NA,NA,TRBV6-1,TRBJ2-1,TGTGCCAGCAGTGAGTTCTCAGGGTCCTACAATGAGCAGTTCTTC,CASSEFSGSYNEQFF
NA,TRBD1,TRBV5-1,TRBJ2-7,TGCGCCAGCGCCCCGGGACAGGTTTCCTACGAGCAGTACTTC,CASAPGQVSYEQYF
once,NA,TRBV7-9,TRBJ1-1,TGTGCCAGCAGCTTATCAGGGGTCGGCACTGAAGCTTTCTTT,CASSLSGVGTEAFF
NA,NA,TRBV7-9,TRBJ1-3,TGTGCCAGCAGCGGACTTACAGCGTACACCATATATTTT,CASSGLTAYTIYF
once,TRBD1,TRBV6-1,TRBJ2-7,TGTGCCACCGAAAATCAACAGGGGACCTACGAGCAGTACTTC,CATENQQGTYEQYF
NA,NA,TRBV5-1,TRBJ2-1,TGCGCCAGCGGAGTGGAGCGGAACAATGAGCAGTTCTTC,CASGVERNNEQFF
NA,TRBD2,TRBV6-5,TRBJ2-1,TGTGCCAGCAGTTACGGGCTAGCGGGAAACGATAATGAGCAGTTCTTC,CASSYGLAGNDNEQFF
NA,TRBD1,TRBV7-9,TRBJ2-7,TGTGCCAGCAGCTTGACAGGGAACTACGAGCAGTACTTC,CASSLTGNYEQYF
once,TRBD1,TRBV30,TRBJ1-1,TGTGCCTGGACTCGGGACAGGGTCACTGAAGCTTTCTTT,CAWTRDRVTEAFF
NA,TRBD1,TRBV7-9,TRBJ2-7,TGTGCCAGTAGCTTCCCGGACAGGGGATTCGAGCAGTACTTC,CASSFPDRGFEQYF
NA,TRBD2,TRBV6-5,TRBJ2-1,TGTGCCAGCAGTTACCCAGCGGGAGGGCCTTTGGGTGAGCAGTTCTTC,CASSYPAGGPLGEQFF
NA,NA,TRBV4-1,TRBJ2-2,TGCGCCAGCAGCCAAGAGGGGGCCCCGGGTGGGGAGCTGTTTTTT,CASSQEGAPGGELFF
NA,TRBD1,TRBV30,TRBJ1-5,TGTGCCTTCTCGACAGGGGGATTGGGTAGGCCCCAGCATTTT,CAFSTGGLGRPQHF
NA,NA,TRBV5-4,TRBJ2-5,TGTGCCAGCAGCTTGGTAGCCCAAACCGGAGAGACCCAGTACTTC,CASSLVAQTGETQYF
NA,TRBD2,TRBV11-2,TRBJ2-1,TGTGCCAGCAGCTTATGGTACACTAGCGGGAGGGCCTACAATGAGCAGTTCTTC,CASSLWYTSGRAYNEQFF
NA,TRBD2,TRBV25-1,TRBJ2-5,TGTGCCAGCAGTTCTAGCGGGTTGGGGGGGTTCCAAGAGACCCAGTACTTC,CASSSSGLGGFQETQYF
once,TRBD2,TRBV7-9,TRBJ2-7,TGTGCCAGCAGCCAACGACTAGCCCCCTACGAGCAGTACTTC,CASSQRLAPYEQYF
NA,NA,TRBV7-9,TRBJ2-1,TGTGCCAGCAGCTTCCGGGACAACTACAATGAGCAGTTCTTC,CASSFRDNYNEQFF
NA,NA,TRBV6-5,TRBJ1-3,TGTGCCAGCAGTCAGTCTGTCTCTGGAAACACCATATATTTT,CASSQSVSGNTIYF
NA,NA,TRBV2,TRBJ2-4,TGTGCCAGCAGGTCGGGGATAGGGGCCAAAAACATTCAGTACTTC,CASRSGIGAKNIQYF